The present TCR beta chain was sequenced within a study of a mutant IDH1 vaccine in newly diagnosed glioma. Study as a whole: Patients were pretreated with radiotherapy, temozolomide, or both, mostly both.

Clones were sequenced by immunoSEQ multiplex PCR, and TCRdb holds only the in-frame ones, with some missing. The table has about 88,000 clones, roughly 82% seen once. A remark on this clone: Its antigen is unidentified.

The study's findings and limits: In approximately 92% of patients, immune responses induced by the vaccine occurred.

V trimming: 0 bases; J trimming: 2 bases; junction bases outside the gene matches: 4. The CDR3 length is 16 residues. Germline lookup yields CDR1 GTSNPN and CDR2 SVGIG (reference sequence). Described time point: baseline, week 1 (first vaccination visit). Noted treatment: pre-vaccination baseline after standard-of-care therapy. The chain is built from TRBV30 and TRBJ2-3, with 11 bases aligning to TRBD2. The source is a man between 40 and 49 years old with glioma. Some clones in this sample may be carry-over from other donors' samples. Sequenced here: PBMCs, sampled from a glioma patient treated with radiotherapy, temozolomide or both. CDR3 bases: TGTGCCTGGAGTGTAGGACTAGCGGGCTACACAGATACGCAGTATTTT. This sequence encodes CAWSVGLAGYTDTQYF.